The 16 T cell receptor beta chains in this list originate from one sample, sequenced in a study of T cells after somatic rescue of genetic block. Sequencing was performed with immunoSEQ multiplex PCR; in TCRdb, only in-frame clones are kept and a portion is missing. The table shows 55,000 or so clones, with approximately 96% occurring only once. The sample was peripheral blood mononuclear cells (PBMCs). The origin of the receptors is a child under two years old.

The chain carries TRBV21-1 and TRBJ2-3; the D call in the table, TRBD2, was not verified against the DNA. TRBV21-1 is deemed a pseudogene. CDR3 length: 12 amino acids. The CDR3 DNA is TGTGCCAGCAGCAAAGGACTGGATACGCAGTATTTT. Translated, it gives CASSKGLDTQYF.

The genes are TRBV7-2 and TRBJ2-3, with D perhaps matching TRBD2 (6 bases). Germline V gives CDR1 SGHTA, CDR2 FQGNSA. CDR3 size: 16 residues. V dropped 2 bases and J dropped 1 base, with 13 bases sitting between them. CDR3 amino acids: CASSLRGTGGTDTQYF. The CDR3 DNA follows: TGTGCCAGCAGCTTACGGGGGACTGGAGGCACAGATACGCAGTATTTT.

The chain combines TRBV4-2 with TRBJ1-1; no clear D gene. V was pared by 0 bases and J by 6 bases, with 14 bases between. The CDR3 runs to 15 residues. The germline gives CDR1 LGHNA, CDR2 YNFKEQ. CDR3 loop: CASSQDHGPGPEAFF. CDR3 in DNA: TGTGCCAGCAGCCAAGACCACGGACCTGGCCCTGAAGCTTTCTTT.

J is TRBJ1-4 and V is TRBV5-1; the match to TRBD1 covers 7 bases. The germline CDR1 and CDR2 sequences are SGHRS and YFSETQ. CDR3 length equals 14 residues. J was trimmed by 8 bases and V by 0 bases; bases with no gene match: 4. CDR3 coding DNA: TGCGCCAGCAGCTTGGGACAGGGCGGGGAAAAACTGTTTTTT. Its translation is CASSLGQGGEKLFF.

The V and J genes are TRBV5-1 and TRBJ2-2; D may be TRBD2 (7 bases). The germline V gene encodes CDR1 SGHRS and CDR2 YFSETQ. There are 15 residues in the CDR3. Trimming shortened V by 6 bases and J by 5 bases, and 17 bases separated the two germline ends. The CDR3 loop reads CASTKGGMRTGELFF. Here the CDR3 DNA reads TGCGCCAGCACAAAGGGGGGGATGAGGACCGGGGAGCTGTTTTTT.

CDR3 bases: TGTGCCAGCAGCTCCTCAGTCCTCTACGAGCAGTACTTC. Amino acids: CASSSSVLYEQYF. This chain joins TRBV7-9 and TRBJ2-7; unclear D gene. Germline CDR1 reads SEHNR; CDR2 reads FQNEAQ (reference sequence). There are 13 residues in the CDR3. V gave up 4 bases and J gave up 3 bases, with 10 bases separating them.

The CDR3 bases are TGTGCCAGCAGTTCGCCAGCGGGAGAGCACAATGAGCAGTTCTTC. It specifies CASSSPAGEHNEQFF. The chain carries TRBV28 and TRBJ2-1; 8 bases match TRBD2. CDR3 length: 15 amino acids. The V gene end was trimmed by 4 bases and the J gene end by 5 bases; junction bases not matched to a gene: 7. Germline values: CDR1 MDHEN, CDR2 SYDVKM.

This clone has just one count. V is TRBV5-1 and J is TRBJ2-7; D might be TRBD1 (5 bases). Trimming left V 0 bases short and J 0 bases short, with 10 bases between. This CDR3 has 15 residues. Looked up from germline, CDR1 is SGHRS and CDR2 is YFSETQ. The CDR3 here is CASSLGADISYEQYF. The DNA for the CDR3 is TGCGCCAGCAGCTTGGGTGCGGACATCTCCTACGAGCAGTACTTC. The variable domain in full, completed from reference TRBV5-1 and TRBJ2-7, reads KAGVTQTPRYLIKTRGQQVTLSCSPISGHRSVSWYQQTPGQGLQFLFEYFSETQRNKGNFPGRFSGRQFSNSRSEMNVSTLELGDSALYLCASSLGADISYEQYFGPGTRLTVT.

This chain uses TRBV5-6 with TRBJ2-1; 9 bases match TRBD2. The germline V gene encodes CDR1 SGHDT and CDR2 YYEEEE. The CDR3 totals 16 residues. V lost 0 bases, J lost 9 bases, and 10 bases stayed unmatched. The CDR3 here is CASSLALAGPPTEQFF. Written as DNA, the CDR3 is TGTGCCAGCAGCTTGGCTCTAGCGGGACCCCCCACTGAGCAGTTCTTC.

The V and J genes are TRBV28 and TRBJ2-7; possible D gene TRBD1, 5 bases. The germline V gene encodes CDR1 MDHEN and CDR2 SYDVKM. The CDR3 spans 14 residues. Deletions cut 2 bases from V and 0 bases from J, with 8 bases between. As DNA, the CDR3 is TGTGCCAGCAGTTTAAACAGGCTCTCCTACGAGCAGTACTTC. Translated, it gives CASSLNRLSYEQYF.

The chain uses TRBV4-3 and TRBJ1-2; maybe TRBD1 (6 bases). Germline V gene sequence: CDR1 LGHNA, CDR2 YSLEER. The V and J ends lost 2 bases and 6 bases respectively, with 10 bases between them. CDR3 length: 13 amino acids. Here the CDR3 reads CASSQPRGHGYTF. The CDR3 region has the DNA TGCGCCAGCAGCCAACCCAGGGGCCATGGCTACACCTTC.

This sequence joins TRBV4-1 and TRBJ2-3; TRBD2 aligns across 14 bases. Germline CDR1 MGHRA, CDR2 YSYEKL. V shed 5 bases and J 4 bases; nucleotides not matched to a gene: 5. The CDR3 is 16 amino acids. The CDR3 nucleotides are TGCGCCAGCAGCAAGACTAGCGGGAGGGTAGCAGATACGCAGTATTTT. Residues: CASSKTSGRVADTQYF.

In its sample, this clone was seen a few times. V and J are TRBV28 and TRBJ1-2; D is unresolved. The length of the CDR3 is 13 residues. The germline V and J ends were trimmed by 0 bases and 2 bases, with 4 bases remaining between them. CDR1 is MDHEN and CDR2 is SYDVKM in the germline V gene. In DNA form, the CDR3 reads TGTGCCAGCAGTTTATGGGACAACTATGGCTACACCTTC. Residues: CASSLWDNYGYTF.

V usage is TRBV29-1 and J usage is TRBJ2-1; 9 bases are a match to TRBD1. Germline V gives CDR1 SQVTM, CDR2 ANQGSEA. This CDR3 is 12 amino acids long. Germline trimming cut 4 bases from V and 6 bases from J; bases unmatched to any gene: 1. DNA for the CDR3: TGCAGCGTTGGGGGACAGGGCAATGAGCAGTTCTTC. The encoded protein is CSVGGQGNEQFF.

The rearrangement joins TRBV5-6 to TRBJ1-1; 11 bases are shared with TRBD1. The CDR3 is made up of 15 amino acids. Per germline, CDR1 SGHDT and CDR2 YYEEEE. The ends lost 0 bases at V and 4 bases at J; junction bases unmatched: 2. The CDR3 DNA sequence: TGTGCCAGCAGCTTGGCAGGGACAGGGGGCACTGAAGCTTTCTTT. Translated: CASSLAGTGGTEAFF.

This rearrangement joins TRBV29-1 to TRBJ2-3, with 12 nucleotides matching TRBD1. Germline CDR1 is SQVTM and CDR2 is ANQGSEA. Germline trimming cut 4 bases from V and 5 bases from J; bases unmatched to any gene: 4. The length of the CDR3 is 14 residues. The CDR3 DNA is TGCAGCGTTGGGGGACAGGGGGCGGTAGATACGCAGTATTTT. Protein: CSVGGQGAVDTQYF.